The 20 T cell receptor beta chains below all came from one sample that was sequenced in a study of T cell repertoires in cytomegalovirus infection (dated 2019 in TCRdb). Reading the label with the study, this specimen's treatment or condition is: in vitro stimulation with specific CMV peptide epitopes to enrich CMV-specific T cells. TCRdb names Illumina HiSeq 1500 as the instrument used. The raw public data were reprocessed by TCRdb itself: fastp quality trimming at Q25, MiXCR clonotype calling, in-frame beta chains only. CDR3 protein sequences are deduplicated, and each keeps its most common genes and DNA. In this sample the table shows 650,000 to 850,000 distinct CDR3 sequences, roughly 28% of which occur a single time. 13% of the sample goes to the ten largest clones. Their recognized antigens are unknown. The sequences come from cultured CD8+ T cells from PBMCs, collected from culture after CMV antigen stimulation. Source of these receptors: a human donor in good health (CMV status not recorded). Some clones in this sample may be carry-over from other donors' samples.

V is TRBV3-1 and J is TRBJ2-1; D is unclear. The CDR3 sequence is 16 residues long. Germline CDR1 is LGHDT and CDR2 is YNNKEL (reference sequence). V lost 3 bases to trimming and J lost 0 bases, with 12 bases between them. The CDR3 loop reads CASSQNGFSSYNEQFF. The CDR3 region has the DNA TGTGCCAGCAGCCAGAATGGGTTTAGCTCCTACAATGAGCAGTTCTTC.

The genes are TRBV20-1 and TRBJ1-6, with D unclear. V shed 2 bases and J shed 7 bases, with 6 bases lying between them. CDR1 DFQATT and CDR2 SNEGSKA come from the germline V gene (reference sequence). The CDR3 consists of 12 residues. CDR3 coding DNA: TGCAGTGCTAGACAGAGGAATTCACCCCTCCACTTT. Its translation: CSARQRNSPLHF.

The chain recombines TRBV28 with TRBJ2-2; 12 bases line up with TRBD2. Per the germline V gene, CDR1 is MDHEN and CDR2 is SYDVKM. Trimming removed 6 bases from V and 5 bases from J; junction bases left unmatched: 13. The CDR3 length is 18 residues. The CDR3 bases are TGTGCCAGCAGCCCGCACCTAGCGGGGGGGCTTAGGACCGGGGAGCTGTTTTTT. This translates into CASSPHLAGGLRTGELFF.

V is TRBV15 and J is TRBJ1-4; D remains ambiguous. V lost 1 base, J lost 0 bases, and 3 bases lay in between. Germline values: CDR1 LNHNV, CDR2 YYDKDF (reference sequence). The CDR3 length is 14 residues. This CDR3 is CATSRAPTNEKLFF. As DNA, the CDR3 is TGTGCCACCAGCAGAGCTCCAACTAATGAAAAACTGTTTTTT.

The table lists this clonotype with a few counts. This chain joins TRBV6-1 and TRBJ1-1; D is undetermined. Germline V gene data show CDR1 as MNHNS and CDR2 as SASEGT. There are 12 residues in the CDR3. V was cut by 8 bases and J by 1 base, with 8 bases left in between. CDR3 in DNA: TGTGCCAGCCCCTCAGGGAACACTGAAGCTTTCTTT. Protein product: CASPSGNTEAFF.

CDR3 sequence: CASSPPWTEETQYF. CDR3 nucleotides: TGTGCCAGCAGCCCCCCTTGGACCGAAGAGACCCAGTACTTC. The genes are TRBV7-4 and TRBJ2-5; D is uncertain. Germline CDR1 reads SGHVT; CDR2 reads SQSDAQ. The CDR3 is made up of 14 amino acids. V was clipped by 5 bases and J by 3 bases, with 13 bases between them. The full variable domain, its missing parts supplied by reference TRBV7-4 and TRBJ2-5, is GAGVSQSPRYKVAKRGRDVALRCDSISGHVTLYWYRQTLGQGSEVLTYSQSDAQRDKSGRPSGRFSAERPERSVSTLKIQRTEQGDSAVYLCASSPPWTEETQYFGPGTRLLVL.

The CDR3 loop is CSARENTEAFF. The CDR3 DNA is TGCAGTGCTAGAGAGAACACTGAAGCTTTCTTT. This chain uses TRBV20-1 with TRBJ1-1; D unclear. The CDR3 contains 11 residues. The V gene lost 0 bases and the J gene lost 1 base, with 0 bases spanning the gap. Germline V gene sequence: CDR1 DFQATT, CDR2 SNEGSKA (reference sequence).

There are many counts of this clonotype. The rearrangement uses TRBV27 and TRBJ1-5, with D possibly matching TRBD1 (6 bases). Germline assignment: CDR1 MNHEY and CDR2 SMNVEV (reference sequence). V gave up 6 bases and J gave up 3 bases, with 12 bases separating them. The CDR3 is 14 residues long. DNA for the CDR3: TGTGCCAGCAGCTTAGGGGGTACCAATCAGCCCCAGCATTTT. Protein: CASSLGGTNQPQHF.

V usage is TRBV5-4 and J usage is TRBJ2-5; 10 nucleotides match TRBD1. The CDR3 loop spans 17 amino acids. J lost 6 bases, V lost 0 bases, and 11 bases had no gene match. Germline V gene lookup returns CDR1 SGHNT and CDR2 YYREEE (reference sequence). The CDR3 DNA reads as TGTGCCAGCAGCTTGGGGCCGGGACAGGGGAGTAAAAAGACCCAGTACTTC. Protein sequence: CASSLGPGQGSKKTQYF.

This clonotype has ten or more counts. This chain uses TRBV7-9 with TRBJ1-4; D unclear. The ends were cut back, 4 bases at V and 8 bases at J, with 20 bases in the middle. Germline lookup yields CDR1 SEHNR and CDR2 FQNEAQ (reference sequence). There are 16 residues in the CDR3. This chain's CDR3 is CASSSERRSPEEKLFF. Here the CDR3 DNA reads TGTGCCAGCAGCTCCGAGCGGCGCAGCCCTGAAGAAAAACTGTTTTTT.

The genes are TRBV6-2 or TRBV6-3 and TRBJ2-7, with D perhaps assigned TRBD1 or TRBD2 (5 bases each). V was shortened by 5 bases and J by 3 bases, with 17 bases between the two germline ends. This CDR3 contains 15 residues. Germline CDR1 MNHEY, CDR2 SVGEGT. The CDR3 region has the DNA TGTGCCAGCAGTCCCGGGACCGGGGCTAACTACGAGCAGTACGTC. The encoded protein is CASSPGTGANYEQYV.

This clonotype occurred a few times. The chain employs TRBV7-9 and TRBJ2-3; TRBD1 agrees at 7 bases. V lost 5 bases, J lost 3 bases, and 8 bases stayed unmatched. In germline, CDR1 is SEHNR, CDR2 FQNEAQ (reference sequence). There are 15 residues in the CDR3. CDR3 in DNA: TGTGCCAGCAGCAAGTCCGGGACAGAGACAGATACGCAGTATTTT. Protein product: CASSKSGTETDTQYF.

This clonotype was seen just once. The chain employs TRBV5-1 and TRBJ2-7, with D unresolved. Trimming stripped 1 base from V and 3 bases from J, with 8 bases between. The length of the CDR3 is 13 residues. In germline, CDR1 is SGHRS, CDR2 YFSETQ. Here the CDR3 reads CASSLNGLYEQYF. The DNA of the CDR3 is TGCGCCAGCAGCTTGAACGGCCTCTACGAGCAGTACTTC.

This clonotype came up a few times. As DNA, the CDR3 is TGTGCCAGCAGCCAACCTGCGAGGGGCAGTCAAGAGACCCAGTACTTC. This gives the protein CASSQPARGSQETQYF. The chain uses TRBV7-9 and TRBJ2-5; D assignment may be TRBD1 or TRBD2 (5 bases each). Per the germline V gene, CDR1 is SEHNR and CDR2 is FQNEAQ (reference sequence). This CDR3 contains 16 residues. V shed 5 bases and J shed 2 bases, with 18 bases lying between them.

The chain carries TRBV7-3 and TRBJ1-6, with 8 bases matching TRBD1. This CDR3 is 15 amino acids long. CDR1 is SGHTA, CDR2 FQGTGA, per germline. V shed 5 bases, J shed 9 bases, and the junction held 9 bases outside the gene matches. The CDR3 bases are TGTGCCAGCAGCCCCGACAGGGGTCACGGTTCACCCCTCCACTTT. This sequence encodes CASSPDRGHGSPLHF.

The chain recombines TRBV4-1 with TRBJ2-6; D gene unclear. Trimming removed 4 bases from V and 4 bases from J, with 14 bases in between. The CDR3 sequence is 16 residues long. Germline V lookup: CDR1 MGHRA, CDR2 YSYEKL. This CDR3 is CASSLWEKIGANVLTF. CDR3 nucleotides: TGCGCCAGCAGCCTCTGGGAAAAGATCGGGGCCAACGTCCTGACTTTC.

This clonotype was detected ten times or more. The CDR3, as DNA: TGTGCCAGCACCCAAGGGGGAGGTAGTCAGCCCCAGCATTTT. This codes for CASTQGGGSQPQHF. The chain uses TRBV7-8 and TRBJ1-5; TRBD1 might be the D (6 bases). With 7 bases removed from V and 6 bases from J, the gap between germline ends came to 16 bases. Germline loops: CDR1 SGHVS, CDR2 FQNEAQ. CDR3 length: 14 amino acids.

The chain couples TRBV19 to TRBJ2-5, with a weak D call TRBD2 (6 bases). The CDR3 has 14 residues. The V gene lost 4 bases and the J gene lost 7 bases, with 16 bases spanning the gap. CDR1 and CDR2 (germline): LNHDA, SQIVND (reference sequence). DNA of the CDR3: TGTGCCAGTAGTACCCCAGACGGGAGATGGACCCAGTACTTC. Translated, it gives CASSTPDGRWTQYF.

The J gene is TRBJ2-1, the V gene TRBV9; 7 bases match TRBD2. There are 16 residues in the CDR3. V gave up 4 bases and J gave up 8 bases; unmatched junction bases: 15. The germline V gene has CDR1 SGDLS and CDR2 YYNGEE. The DNA for the CDR3 is TGTGCCAGCAGCACCCCCCGGGGGAGGGTGGAGTATGAGCAGTTCTTC. This gives the protein CASSTPRGRVEYEQFF. The variable domain in full, completed from reference TRBV9 and TRBJ2-1, reads DSGVTQTPKHLITATGQRVTLRCSPRSGDLSVYWYQQSLDQGLQFLIQYYNGEERAKGNILERFSAQQFPDLHSELNLSSLELGDSALYFCASSTPRGRVEYEQFFGPGTRLTVL.

This clonotype was seen only a few times. The rearrangement uses TRBV6-6 and TRBJ1-1, with a weak D call TRBD1 (5 bases). The germline CDR1 and CDR2 sequences are MNHNY and SVGAGI (reference sequence). V lost 10 bases and J 6 bases, leaving 15 bases between the germline ends. CDR3 length: 12 residues. The CDR3 DNA follows: TGTGCCACCTTGCAGGGTCCCGCTGAAGCTTTCTTT. It is translated as CATLQGPAEAFF.